This T cell receptor beta chain was captured by sequencing in a study of blood T cell repertoires in COVID-19. About the research overall: Sources were T cells, B-cell-depleted T cells, or PBMCs; the material itself was cDNA or gDNA.

Profiling relied on immunoSEQ multiplex PCR, and the TCRdb table lists in-frame clones only, not all of them. The table records around 190,000 clones, roughly 83% of them present only once. The CDR3 totals 18 residues. Sequenced material: peripheral blood. The chain carries TRBV21-1 and TRBJ1-6; the table gives TRBD1 as D, unverified against the DNA. TRBV21-1 is a pseudogene locus. This clonotype originated in a woman aged 40 to 50 with COVID-19, enrolled during active disease. CDR3 residues: CTSSKVVGRDRGDSPLHF. The CDR3 DNA sequence: TGTACCAGCAGCAAAGTCGTGGGACGGGACAGGGGTGATTCACCCCTCCACTTT.